This T cell receptor beta chain is drawn from a study of human T cells and chemical hapten exposure. During construction of the library, unique molecular identifiers were attached to individual cDNA molecules for quantitative, reproducible TCR counting. Per the authors' pipeline: Samples held a median of around 100,000 TCRs, range 23,224–690,600. TCRdb passed the RACE reads through MiXCR, listing each CDR3 protein once. TCRdb's processing, not the study's, gives the V and J calls here. The table includes about 37,000 distinct CDR3 sequences, 5.5% detected once. As regards this clonotype: What it binds is unknown.

Between the trimmed V and J ends, which lost 0 bases and 0 bases, there was a span of 13 bases. This CDR3 comprises 18 residues. Germline V lookup: CDR1 SGHRS, CDR2 YFSETQ. The sample's time point: healthy volunteer bleed at 6 weeks. Before extraction, the whole blood was not fractionated, and total RNA was taken from it. General observations from the study: TCRs above 1 in 1000 frequency did not change with DPC sensitization.

The chain couples TRBV5-1 to TRBJ1-6, with no clear D. Sequenced material: whole blood. This receptor was identified in a human donor in good health. Some clones in this sample may be carry-over from other donors' samples. In nucleotides, the CDR3 is TGCGCCAGCAGCTTGGAAGGAGTCGGATACTCCTATAATTCACCCCTCCACTTT. It encodes CASSLEGVGYSYNSPLHF.